The 20 T cell receptor beta chains below come from one sample, sequenced in a study of regulatory T cells in long-lasting Graves disease (dated by TCRdb to about 2021). The time point label on this specimen signifies: newly diagnosed GD, antithyroid drugs for less than 3 months. For both TCR sequencing and RNA sequencing, RNA was extracted from PBMCs using TRIzol. The library was obtained by multiplex PCR. These reads were obtained on an Illumina HiSeq 4000. TCR beta libraries were built with iRepertoire HTBI primers and Arm-PCR amplification of CDR3 regions. Using fastp trimming at Q25 and MiXCR clonotype assembly, TCRdb reanalyzed the public sequencing data and kept in-frame beta chains. Identical CDR3 protein sequences are pooled into one entry, listed with their most common genes and DNA. The sample yields some 500,000 distinct CDR3 sequences; 13% were counted once. The ten largest clonotypes hold roughly 9.7% of the sample.

The sample was also reused in another study, on T cells in Graves' hyperthyroidism and ophthalmopathy.

The source material was peripheral blood mononuclear cells (PBMCs), sampled at new diagnosis, from a patient treated with antithyroid drugs. The receptors derive from a man aged 30 to 45 with Graves disease. Donor details come from another sample of the same person, matched by shared clones.

This clonotype was found many times. The V gene is TRBV30, the J gene TRBJ2-1, with a possible D match to TRBD1 (5 bases). V was clipped by 6 bases and J by 3 bases, with 9 bases between them. Germline assignment: CDR1 GTSNPN and CDR2 SVGIG (reference sequence). The CDR3 consists of 12 residues. The CDR3 DNA reads TGTGCCTGTCGCGACAGCTACAATGAGCAGTTCTTC. Its protein is CACRDSYNEQFF.

This clonotype came up many times. The rearrangement links TRBV27 to TRBJ1-1, with D uncertain. V lost 6 bases and J lost 0, with 8 bases in between. The CDR3 has 13 amino acids. CDR1 is MNHEY and CDR2 is SMNVEV in the germline V gene (reference sequence). The CDR3 protein is CASSSTLNTEAFF. In DNA, the CDR3 is TGTGCCAGCAGCTCTACTTTGAACACTGAAGCTTTCTTT.

In regard to this clonotype: A much larger clone is a single base away; this may be a read error. This chain joins TRBV5-1 and TRBJ2-3; perhaps D is TRBD1 or TRBD2 (5 bases each). The CDR3 length is 14 residues. In germline, CDR1 is SGHRS, CDR2 YFSETQ. The V end lost 7 bases, the J end lost 5 bases, and 17 bases lay between the germline ends. The DNA for the CDR3 is TGCGCCAGCGAGCTTACCGGGACGGGAGATACGCAGTATTTT. This gives the protein CASELTGTGDTQYF.

This clonotype was detected ten times or more. This chain connects TRBV12-3 or TRBV12-4 to TRBJ2-2; perhaps TRBD1 as D (5 bases). V lost 5 bases to trimming and J lost 3 bases, with 16 bases between them. The CDR3 runs 16 residues. CDR3 coding DNA: TGTGCCAGCAGTCCAAGGGGTCCCACACACACCGGGGAGCTGTTTTTT. Translated: CASSPRGPTHTGELFF.

This clonotype has ten or more counts. The chain employs TRBV27 and TRBJ2-5, with 7 bases lining up with TRBD2. The CDR3 is 15 residues long. J was trimmed by 6 bases and V by 3 bases; bases with no gene match: 10. Germline V CDR1 and CDR2: MNHEY, SMNVEV (reference sequence). CDR3 DNA sequence: TGTGCCAGCAGTTTCGGTCTGCGGGAGATGAAGACCCAGTACTTC. Its protein product is CASSFGLREMKTQYF.

This clonotype was observed many times. The rearrangement links TRBV5-1 to TRBJ2-1, with D possibly TRBD1 on 5 matching bases. The CDR3 runs 12 residues. Per germline, CDR1 SGHRS and CDR2 YFSETQ. Trimming left V 2 bases short and J 10 bases short, with 10 bases between. Here the CDR3 reads CASSLQKGEQFF. In DNA, the CDR3 is TGCGCCAGCAGCTTACAAAAGGGGGAGCAGTTCTTC.

Many counts were recorded for this clonotype. The chain is built from TRBV6-2 or TRBV6-3 and TRBJ2-5; 12 bases map to TRBD1. V dropped 6 bases and J dropped 1; count of bases not matched to a gene: 6. The CDR3 runs to 16 residues. Germline V gene lookup returns CDR1 MNHEY and CDR2 SVGEGT. This CDR3 is CASSPGQGAPQETQYF. CDR3 DNA sequence: TGTGCCAGCAGCCCGGGACAGGGGGCGCCCCAAGAGACCCAGTACTTC.

This clonotype was detected many times. The chain employs TRBV20-1 and TRBJ1-6; the D is unclear. CDR3 length equals 14 residues. Germline loops: CDR1 DFQATT, CDR2 SNEGSKA (reference sequence). V was clipped by 3 bases and J by 5 bases, with 11 bases between them. The CDR3 sequence is CSARMGQNNSPLHF. Written as DNA, the CDR3 is TGCAGTGCTAGGATGGGCCAGAATAATTCACCCCTCCACTTT.

Ten or more counts support this clonotype. As DNA, the CDR3 is TGCAGTGCTAGCCGGGACAGGGTTCTTGGTGGCTACACCTTC. It is translated as CSASRDRVLGGYTF. V and J are TRBV20-1 and TRBJ1-2, with 9 bases aligning to TRBD1. The CDR3 loop spans 14 amino acids. CDR1 and CDR2 (germline): DFQATT, SNEGSKA (reference sequence). Trimming took 3 bases from V and 7 from J; bases not matched to a gene: 9.

This clonotype was detected many times. The rearrangement joins TRBV27 to TRBJ1-2; perhaps TRBD1 as D (6 bases). CDR3 size: 14 residues. Germline CDR1 MNHEY, CDR2 SMNVEV (reference sequence). Trimming stripped 2 bases from V and 8 bases from J, with 15 bases between. CDR3 DNA sequence: TGTGCCAGCAGTTTACGGGTGGAGCAGGGGGGCTACACCTTC. Its protein product is CASSLRVEQGGYTF.

This clonotype was seen repeatedly, ten times or more. CDR3 in DNA: TGCAGTGCCAAGAAATCGGGGGTTAGCAATCAGCCCCAGCATTTT. Translating it yields CSAKKSGVSNQPQHF. V and J are TRBV20-1 and TRBJ1-5; possible D gene TRBD1, 5 bases. This CDR3 contains 15 residues. Germline V gene sequence: CDR1 DFQATT, CDR2 SNEGSKA (reference sequence). The ends were cut back, 6 bases at V and 0 bases at J, with 15 bases in the middle.

V usage is TRBV20-1 and J usage is TRBJ2-7, with TRBD1 identical over 8 bases. The germline CDR1 and CDR2 sequences are DFQATT and SNEGSKA (reference sequence). The CDR3 extends over 14 amino acids. Trimming at V came to 6 bases and at J to 0 bases, leaving 7 bases not matched to a gene. CDR3 sequence reads: CSAPDRESSYEQYF. Here the CDR3 DNA reads TGCAGTGCACCGGACAGGGAGAGCTCCTACGAGCAGTACTTC.

This clonotype was seen a handful of times. The CDR3, as DNA: TGTGCCTGGAGTTCTGGGAGTCGAGAGACCCAGTACTTC. Encoded protein: CAWSSGSRETQYF. This chain joins TRBV30 and TRBJ2-5, with TRBD2 as a possible D gene (5 bases). CDR1 is GTSNPN, CDR2 SVGIG, per germline (reference sequence). V gave up 2 bases and J gave up 4 bases, with 11 bases separating them. The CDR3 length is 13 residues.

This clonotype was detected a few times. This chain joins TRBV5-1 and TRBJ2-7, with D possibly called TRBD1 or TRBD2 (5 bases each). Germline V CDR1 and CDR2: SGHRS, YFSETQ. This CDR3 region has 17 residues. Trimming left V 4 bases short and J 0 bases short, with 20 bases between. The CDR3 loop is CASSRRQGVPFSYEQYF. CDR3 nucleotide sequence: TGCGCCAGCAGCCGGCGGCAGGGAGTCCCGTTCTCCTACGAGCAGTACTTC.

This clonotype was seen many times. The chain carries TRBV11-2 and TRBJ2-7, with TRBD1 matching 8 bases. Unmatched junction bases numbered 5, after V lost 5 bases and J lost 2 bases. Germline assignment: CDR1 SGHAT and CDR2 FQNNGV. The CDR3 sequence is 14 residues long. The chain's CDR3 is CASSPDREAYEQYF. CDR3 coding DNA: TGTGCCAGCAGCCCGGACAGGGAGGCCTACGAGCAGTACTTC.

In the case of this clonotype: Since no conserved phenylalanine or tryptophan closes the CDR3, a read error is the likely cause. The V and J genes are TRBV12-5 and TRBJ2-4, with 7 bases fitting TRBD1. The junction had 6 bases not matched to a gene; V was cut back by 5 bases and J by 5 bases. Germline CDR1 is LGHNT and CDR2 is FRNRAP. The CDR3 is 14 residues long. CDR3 loop: CASGPLGTENIQYL. The CDR3 DNA sequence: TGTGCTAGTGGTCCACTGGGGACAGAAAACATTCAGTACTTA.

This clonotype was seen ten or more times. Written as DNA, the CDR3 is TGCGCCAGCAGCTTGGTGAGCGGGAGATCGGCAGATACGCAGTATTTT. Translated, it gives CASSLVSGRSADTQYF. The V and J genes are TRBV5-1 and TRBJ2-3; TRBD2 agrees at 8 bases. Looked up from germline, CDR1 is SGHRS and CDR2 is YFSETQ. The V segment lost 0 bases and the J segment 4 bases; nucleotides outside the gene matches: 7. This CDR3 has 16 residues.

This clonotype has at least ten counts. At one boundary the junction diverges from the germline segment, which might be a read error. The V gene is TRBV5-1, the J gene TRBJ2-5, with TRBD2 matching 11 bases. The CDR3 contains 15 residues. Per the germline V gene, CDR1 is SGHRS and CDR2 is YFSETQ. The CDR3 DNA follows: TGTGCCAGCAGCCCGCTAGCGGGAGGCGGAGAGACCCAGTACTTC. Translated, it gives CASSPLAGGGETQYF.

This clonotype was found many times. The chain has TRBV7-8 and TRBJ2-1; D is possibly TRBD2 (5 bases). The germline V gene has CDR1 SGHVS and CDR2 FQNEAQ. The V and J ends lost 5 bases and 3 bases respectively, with 11 bases between them. The CDR3 totals 14 residues. CDR3 amino acids: CASSLGRVYNEQFF. The CDR3 DNA sequence: TGTGCCAGCAGCCTGGGGAGAGTCTACAATGAGCAGTTCTTC.

This clonotype has at least ten counts. CDR3 bases: TGTGCCAGCAGCGGGTCAGGGGCGCTGAACACCGGGGAGCTGTTTTTT. It yields the protein CASSGSGALNTGELFF. The chain has TRBV11-2 and TRBJ2-2; D perhaps matches TRBD1 (6 bases). V shed 5 bases and J shed 1 base, with 14 bases lying between them. CDR3 length equals 16 residues. Germline V gives CDR1 SGHAT, CDR2 FQNNGV. The whole variable domain, remainder taken from reference TRBV11-2 and TRBJ2-2, is EAGVAQSPRYKIIEKRQSVAFWCNPISGHATLYWYQQILGQGPKLLIQFQNNGVVDDSQLPKDRFSAERLKGVDSTLKIQPAKLEDSAVYLCASSGSGALNTGELFFGEGSRLTVL.